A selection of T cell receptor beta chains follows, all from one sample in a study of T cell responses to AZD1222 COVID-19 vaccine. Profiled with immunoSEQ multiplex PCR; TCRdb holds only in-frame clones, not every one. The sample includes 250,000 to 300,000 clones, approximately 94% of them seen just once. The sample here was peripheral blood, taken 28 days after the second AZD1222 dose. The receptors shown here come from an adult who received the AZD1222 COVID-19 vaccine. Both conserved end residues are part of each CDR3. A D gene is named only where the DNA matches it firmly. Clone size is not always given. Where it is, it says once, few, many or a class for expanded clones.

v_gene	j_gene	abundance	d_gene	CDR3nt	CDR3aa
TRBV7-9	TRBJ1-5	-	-	TGTGCCAGCATGGGGGGACTGTTTAGCAATCAGCCCCAGCATTTT	CASMGGLFSNQPQHF
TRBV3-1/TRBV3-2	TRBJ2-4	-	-	TGTGCCAGCAGCCAAGCAATCGGTAACATTCAGTACTTC	CASSQAIGNIQYF
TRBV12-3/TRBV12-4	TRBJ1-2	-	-	TGTGCCAGCAGTCTCGGTCCAGGAGGCTACACCTTC	CASSLGPGGYTF
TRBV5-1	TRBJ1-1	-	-	TGCGCCAGCAGCTTGAGGTCGGAGATAGCGGCTTTCTTT	CASSLRSEIAAFF
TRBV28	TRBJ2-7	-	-	TGTGCCAGCAGTCGAATAGCCTGGGGCAGCTCCTACGAGCAGTACTTC	CASSRIAWGSSYEQYF
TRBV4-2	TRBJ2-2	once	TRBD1	TGTGCCAGCAGCGGAGACAGGGGGTCGTCCGCCGCCAACACCGGGGAGCTGTTTTTT	CASSGDRGSSAANTGELFF
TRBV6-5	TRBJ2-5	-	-	TGTGCCAGCAGGGTGACACAAGGCCTTGGAGAGACCCAGTACTTC	CASRVTQGLGETQYF
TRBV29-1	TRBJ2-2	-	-	TGCAGCGTTGCCCAGACAGGATTTGCCGGGGAGCTGTTTTTT	CSVAQTGFAGELFF
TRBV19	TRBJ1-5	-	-	TGTGCCAGTAGTATGAATGGTTTCAATCAGCCCCAGCATTTT	CASSMNGFNQPQHF
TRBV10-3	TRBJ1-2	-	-	TGTGCCATCAGTGAGTCAGGACAGCCGGCGGGCTATGGCTACACCTTC	CAISESGQPAGYGYTF
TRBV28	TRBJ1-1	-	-	TGTGCCAGCAACTCGGCCGGGGTGAACACTGAAGCTTTCTTT	CASNSAGVNTEAFF
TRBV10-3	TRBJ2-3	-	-	TGTGCCATCAGTGAGACGCAGAGTATCACAGATACGCAGTATTTT	CAISETQSITDTQYF
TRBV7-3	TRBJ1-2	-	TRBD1	TGTGCCAGCAGCTCTCCGGGACAGGGTGGCTATGGCTACACCTTC	CASSSPGQGGYGYTF
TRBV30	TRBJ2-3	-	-	TGTGCCTGGAGTGGGGCAGGGCTTGGGGATACGCAGTATTTT	CAWSGAGLGDTQYF
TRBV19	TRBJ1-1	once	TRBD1	TGTGCCAGTAGTACAACAGGGGGTCAAACTGAAGCTTTCTTT	CASSTTGGQTEAFF
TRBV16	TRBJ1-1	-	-	TGTGCCAGCAGCGTACAGGGAGAGGGTGAAGCTTTCTTT	CASSVQGEGEAFF